This T cell receptor (beta chain) appears in the sequencing data of a study of shared clonotypes between healthy human individuals. Study-wide context: Each donor's CD8 memory used one plate, CD8 naive two, each CD4 subset three.

The germline gives CDR1 SEHNR, CDR2 FQNEAQ (reference sequence). This CDR3 contains 16 residues. The V segment lost 5 bases and the J segment 9 bases; nucleotides outside the gene matches: 11. General study points: Relative to clonotypes present in all four donors, those not shared had lower generation probabilities.

A split of CD4+ cells into CD45RA+ naive and CD45RA-negative memory subsets was performed. The repertoire was sequenced with immunoSEQ multiplex PCR; TCRdb's copy has only in-frame clones and lacks some. The table includes over 950,000 clones, roughly 80% detected once. This clone was counted between two and nine times. Its antigen is as yet unknown. The origin of this receptor is a man younger than 35 in good health. Some clones in this sample may be carry-over from other donors' samples. V usage is TRBV7-9 and J usage is TRBJ2-1; 12 nucleotides align to TRBD2. Sequenced sample: memory CD4+ T cells from PBMCs. The sample's subset: CD45RA-negative fraction. The CDR3 is CASSPRLAGEVGEQFF. DNA of the CDR3: TGTGCCAGCAGCCCCAGACTAGCGGGAGAGGTGGGTGAGCAGTTCTTC.